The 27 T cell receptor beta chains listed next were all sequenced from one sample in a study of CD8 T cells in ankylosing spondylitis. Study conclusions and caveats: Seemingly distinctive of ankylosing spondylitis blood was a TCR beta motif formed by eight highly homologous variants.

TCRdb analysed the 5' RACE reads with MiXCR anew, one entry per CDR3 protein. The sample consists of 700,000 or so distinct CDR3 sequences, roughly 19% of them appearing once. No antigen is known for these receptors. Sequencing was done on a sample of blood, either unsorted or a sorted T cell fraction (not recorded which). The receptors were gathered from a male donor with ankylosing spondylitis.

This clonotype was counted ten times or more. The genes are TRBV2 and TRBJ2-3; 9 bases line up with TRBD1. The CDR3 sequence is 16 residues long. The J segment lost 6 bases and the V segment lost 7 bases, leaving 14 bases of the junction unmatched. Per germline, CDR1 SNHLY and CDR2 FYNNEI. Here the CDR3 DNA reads TGTGCCAGCACCGAAAGCGGCGGTGGGACAGGGGATACGCAGTATTTT. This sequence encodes CASTESGGGTGDTQYF.

Here the CDR3 DNA reads TGTGCCACCAGTGTCGGCCCGAATGAGCAGTTCTTC. Residues: CATSVGPNEQFF. This chain links TRBV24-1 with TRBJ2-1, with D unresolved. Germline CDR1 is KGHDR and CDR2 is SFDVKD. The CDR3 contains 12 residues. V dropped 5 bases and J dropped 7 bases, with 8 bases sitting between them.

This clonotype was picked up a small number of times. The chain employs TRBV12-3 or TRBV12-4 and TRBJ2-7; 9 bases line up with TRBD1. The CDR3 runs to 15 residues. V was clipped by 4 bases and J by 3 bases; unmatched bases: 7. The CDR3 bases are TGTGCCAGCAGTTCCCGGGACAGGGAGTTCTACGAGCAGTACTTC. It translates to CASSSRDREFYEQYF.

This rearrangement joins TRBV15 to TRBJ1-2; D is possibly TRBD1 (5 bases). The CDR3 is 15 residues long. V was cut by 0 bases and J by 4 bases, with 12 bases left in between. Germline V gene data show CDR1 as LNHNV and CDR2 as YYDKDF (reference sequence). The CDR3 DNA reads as TGTGCCACCAGCAGAGATCGGGACCCATCCTATGGCTACACCTTC. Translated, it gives CATSRDRDPSYGYTF.

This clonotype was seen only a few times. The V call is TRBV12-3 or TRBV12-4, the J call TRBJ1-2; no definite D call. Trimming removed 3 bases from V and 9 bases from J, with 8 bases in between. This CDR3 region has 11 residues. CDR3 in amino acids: CASSFSASYTF. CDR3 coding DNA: TGTGCCAGCAGTTTCAGTGCTAGCTACACCTTC.

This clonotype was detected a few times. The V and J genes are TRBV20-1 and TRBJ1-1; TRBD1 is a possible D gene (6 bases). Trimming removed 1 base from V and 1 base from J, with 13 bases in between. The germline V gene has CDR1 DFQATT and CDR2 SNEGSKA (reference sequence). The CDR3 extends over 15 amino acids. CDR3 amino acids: CSARAWGPENTEAFF. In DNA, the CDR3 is TGCAGTGCTAGAGCGTGGGGGCCTGAGAACACTGAAGCTTTCTTT.

CDR3 in amino acids: CASKFRTSGNNEQFF. The CDR3 DNA reads TGTGCCAGCAAATTTAGGACTAGCGGGAACAATGAGCAGTTCTTC. The J gene is TRBJ2-1, the V gene TRBV28, with 12 bases that match TRBD2. The CDR3 sequence is 15 residues long. CDR1 MDHEN and CDR2 SYDVKM come from the germline V gene. The ends lost 7 bases at V and 5 bases at J; junction bases unmatched: 6.

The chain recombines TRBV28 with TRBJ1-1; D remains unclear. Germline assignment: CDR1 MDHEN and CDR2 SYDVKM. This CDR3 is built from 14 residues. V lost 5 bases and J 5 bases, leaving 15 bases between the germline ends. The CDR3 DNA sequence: TGTGCCAGCAGTCCACCCGGGGTAAAGACTGAAGCTTTCTTT. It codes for CASSPPGVKTEAFF.

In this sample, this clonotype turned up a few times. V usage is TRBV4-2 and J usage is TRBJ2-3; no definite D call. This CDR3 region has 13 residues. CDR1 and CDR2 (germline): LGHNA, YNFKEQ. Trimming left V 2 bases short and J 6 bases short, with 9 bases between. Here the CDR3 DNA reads TGTGCCAGCAGCCAAACAACGGTTGATACGCAGTATTTT. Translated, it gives CASSQTTVDTQYF.

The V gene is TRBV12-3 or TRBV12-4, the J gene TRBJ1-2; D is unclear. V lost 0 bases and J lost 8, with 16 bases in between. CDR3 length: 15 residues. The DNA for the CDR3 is TGTGCCAGCAGTTTAGCACTCGGTCAGACGGGGGGCTACACCTTC. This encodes CASSLALGQTGGYTF.

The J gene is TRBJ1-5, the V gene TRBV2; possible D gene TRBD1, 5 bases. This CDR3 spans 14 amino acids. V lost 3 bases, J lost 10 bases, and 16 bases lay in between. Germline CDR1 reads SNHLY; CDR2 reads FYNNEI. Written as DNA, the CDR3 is TGTGCCAGCAGTGAGGGGGGAAGGATGGGACCCCAGCATTTT. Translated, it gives CASSEGGRMGPQHF.

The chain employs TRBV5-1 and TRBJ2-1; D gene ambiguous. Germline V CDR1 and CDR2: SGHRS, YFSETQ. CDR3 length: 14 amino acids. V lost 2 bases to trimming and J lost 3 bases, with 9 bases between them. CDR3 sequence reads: CASSFQVLYNEQFF. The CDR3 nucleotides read TGCGCCAGCAGCTTCCAGGTCCTCTACAATGAGCAGTTCTTC.

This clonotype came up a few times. This CDR3 reads CASSPDSPSDQPQHF. The CDR3 nucleotides are TGCGCCAGCAGCCCGGACAGCCCGTCCGATCAGCCCCAGCATTTT. This sequence joins TRBV5-1 and TRBJ1-5, with a tentative D call TRBD1 (6 bases). V was clipped by 4 bases and J by 5 bases, with 16 bases between them. Germline CDR1 reads SGHRS; CDR2 reads YFSETQ. This CDR3 region has 15 residues. The variable domain in full, completed from reference TRBV5-1 and TRBJ1-5, reads KAGVTQTPRYLIKTRGQQVTLSCSPISGHRSVSWYQQTPGQGLQFLFEYFSETQRNKGNFPGRFSGRQFSNSRSEMNVSTLELGDSALYLCASSPDSPSDQPQHFGDGTRLSIL.

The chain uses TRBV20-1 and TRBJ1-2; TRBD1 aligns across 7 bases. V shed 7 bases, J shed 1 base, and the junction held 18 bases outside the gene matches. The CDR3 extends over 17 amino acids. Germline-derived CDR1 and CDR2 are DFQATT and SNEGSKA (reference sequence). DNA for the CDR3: TGCAGTGTTAACACGGCGATAAGCAGGGGGATTAACTATGGCTACACCTTC. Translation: CSVNTAISRGINYGYTF.

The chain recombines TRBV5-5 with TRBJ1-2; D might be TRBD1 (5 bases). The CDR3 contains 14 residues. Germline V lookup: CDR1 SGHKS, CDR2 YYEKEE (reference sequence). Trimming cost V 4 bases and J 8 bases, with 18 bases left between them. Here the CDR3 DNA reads TGTGCCAGCAGCCCTCGCGTGGGGCCTTGGGGCTACACCTTC. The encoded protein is CASSPRVGPWGYTF.

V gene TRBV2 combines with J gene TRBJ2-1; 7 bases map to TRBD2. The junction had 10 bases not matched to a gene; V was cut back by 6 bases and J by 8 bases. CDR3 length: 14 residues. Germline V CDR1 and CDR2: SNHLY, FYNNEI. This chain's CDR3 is CASRGRLAVHEQFF. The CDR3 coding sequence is TGTGCCAGCAGAGGTAGACTAGCAGTGCATGAGCAGTTCTTC.

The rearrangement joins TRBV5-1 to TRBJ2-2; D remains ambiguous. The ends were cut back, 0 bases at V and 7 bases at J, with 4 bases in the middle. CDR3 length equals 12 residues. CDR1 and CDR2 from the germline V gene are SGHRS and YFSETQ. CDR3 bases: TGCGCCAGCAGCTTGGTTCACGGGGAGCTGTTTTTT. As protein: CASSLVHGELFF. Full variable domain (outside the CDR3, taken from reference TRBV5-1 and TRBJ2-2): KAGVTQTPRYLIKTRGQQVTLSCSPISGHRSVSWYQQTPGQGLQFLFEYFSETQRNKGNFPGRFSGRQFSNSRSEMNVSTLELGDSALYLCASSLVHGELFFGEGSRLTVL.

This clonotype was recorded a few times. The CDR3 bases are TGTGCCAGCAGCCCCAGGCCATATGGCTACACCTTC. It is translated as CASSPRPYGYTF. V and J are TRBV3-1 and TRBJ1-2, with D uncertain. The CDR3 has 12 residues. Trimming cost V 4 bases and J 5 bases, with 8 bases left between them. Germline V gene data show CDR1 as LGHDT and CDR2 as YNNKEL (reference sequence).

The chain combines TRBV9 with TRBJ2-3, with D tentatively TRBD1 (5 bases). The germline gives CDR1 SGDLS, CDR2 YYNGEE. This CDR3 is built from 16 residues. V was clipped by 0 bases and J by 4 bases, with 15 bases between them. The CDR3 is CASSVEGPGGPDTQYF. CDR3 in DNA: TGTGCCAGCAGCGTAGAGGGGCCCGGTGGCCCAGATACGCAGTATTTT. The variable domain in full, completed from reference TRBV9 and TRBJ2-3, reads DSGVTQTPKHLITATGQRVTLRCSPRSGDLSVYWYQQSLDQGLQFLIQYYNGEERAKGNILERFSAQQFPDLHSELNLSSLELGDSALYFCASSVEGPGGPDTQYFGPGTRLTVL.

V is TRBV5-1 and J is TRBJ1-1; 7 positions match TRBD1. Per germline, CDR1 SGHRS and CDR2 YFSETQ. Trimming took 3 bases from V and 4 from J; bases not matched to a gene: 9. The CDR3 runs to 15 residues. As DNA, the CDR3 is TGCGCCAGCAGCTCTTCGACAGGGATGGGCACTGAAGCTTTCTTT. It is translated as CASSSSTGMGTEAFF.

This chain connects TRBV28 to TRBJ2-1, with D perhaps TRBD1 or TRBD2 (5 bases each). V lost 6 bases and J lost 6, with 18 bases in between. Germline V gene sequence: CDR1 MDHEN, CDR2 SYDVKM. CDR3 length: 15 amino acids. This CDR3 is CASSRGIGQINEQFF. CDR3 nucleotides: TGTGCCAGCAGCCGGGGCATAGGGCAGATCAATGAGCAGTTCTTC.

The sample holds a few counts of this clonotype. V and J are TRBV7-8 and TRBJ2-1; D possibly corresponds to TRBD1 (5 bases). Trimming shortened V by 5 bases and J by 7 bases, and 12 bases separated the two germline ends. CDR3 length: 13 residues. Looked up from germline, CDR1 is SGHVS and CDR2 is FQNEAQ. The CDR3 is CASSQHNRNEQFF. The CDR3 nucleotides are TGTGCCAGCAGCCAACACAACAGGAATGAGCAGTTCTTC.

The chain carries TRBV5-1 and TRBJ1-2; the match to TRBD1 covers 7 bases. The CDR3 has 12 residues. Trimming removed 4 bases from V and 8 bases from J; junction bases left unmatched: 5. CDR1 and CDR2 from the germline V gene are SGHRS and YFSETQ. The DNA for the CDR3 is TGCGCCAGCAGCGGGGACAGACAAGGCTACACCTTC. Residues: CASSGDRQGYTF.

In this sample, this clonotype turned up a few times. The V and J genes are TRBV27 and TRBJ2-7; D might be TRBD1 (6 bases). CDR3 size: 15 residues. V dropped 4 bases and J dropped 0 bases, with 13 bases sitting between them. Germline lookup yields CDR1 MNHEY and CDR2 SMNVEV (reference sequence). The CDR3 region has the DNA TGTGCCAGCAGTTCTCCCGGGACACTCTCCTACGAGCAGTACTTC. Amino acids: CASSSPGTLSYEQYF.

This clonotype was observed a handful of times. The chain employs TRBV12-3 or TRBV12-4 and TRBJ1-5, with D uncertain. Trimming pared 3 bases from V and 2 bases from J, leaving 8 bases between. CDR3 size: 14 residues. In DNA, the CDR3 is TGTGCCAGCAGTTTGAAAAGCGGCAATCAGCCCCAGCATTTT. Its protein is CASSLKSGNQPQHF.

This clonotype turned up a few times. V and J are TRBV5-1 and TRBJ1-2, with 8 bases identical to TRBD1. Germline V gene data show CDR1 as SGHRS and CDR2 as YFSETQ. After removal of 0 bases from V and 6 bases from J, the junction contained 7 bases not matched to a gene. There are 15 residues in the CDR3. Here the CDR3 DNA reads TGCGCCAGCAGCTTGGTGGGGGGACAGGAGCATGGCTACACCTTC. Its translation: CASSLVGGQEHGYTF.

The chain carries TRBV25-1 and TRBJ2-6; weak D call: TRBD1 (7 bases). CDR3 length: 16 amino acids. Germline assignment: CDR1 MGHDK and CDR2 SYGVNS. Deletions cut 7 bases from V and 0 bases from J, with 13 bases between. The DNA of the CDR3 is TGTGCCAGCACGGAGGGGGCCGGCTCTGGGGCCAACGTCCTGACTTTC. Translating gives CASTEGAGSGANVLTF.